The sequence of this T cell receptor beta chain was determined in a study of Graves' ophthalmopathy and Graves' hyperthyroidism. There are many counts of this clonotype. RNA transcripts served as template for amplifying TCR beta CDR3 sequences. HTBI primers were employed in first-round RT-PCR, then a second-round multiplex PCR followed. TCRdb reanalysed the multiplex PCR reads using MiXCR and keeps one entry per CDR3 protein. Among just over 600,000 distinct CDR3 sequences listed, about 20% were seen once. Material: peripheral blood. This clonotype was obtained from a woman aged 18 to 35 with stable Graves' hyperthyroidism. Some clones in this sample may be carry-over from other donors' samples.

The CDR3 is CSASLGRGSTEAFF. DNA of the CDR3: TGCAGTGCTAGTCTGGGGAGGGGGAGCACTGAAGCTTTCTTT. This chain joins TRBV20-1 and TRBJ1-1, with D maybe TRBD1 (6 bases). Germline CDR1 is DFQATT and CDR2 is SNEGSKA (reference sequence). The CDR3 totals 14 residues. Trimming removed 3 bases at V and 4 bases at J, with 15 bases between.